This TCR beta chain was recovered during a study of T cell changes during pregnancy in multiple sclerosis. The CDR3 has 15 residues. Germline V gives CDR1 SGHDN, CDR2 FVKESK. J lost 0 bases, V lost 3 bases, and 1 base had no gene match. TCRdb keeps only in-frame clones here, not all; method: immunoSEQ multiplex PCR. The sample shows approximately 66,000 clones, 75% to 95% of them seen only once. Sequenced material: CD8+ T cells from peripheral blood mononuclear cells, taken before pregnancy. This TCR derives from a female donor with multiple sclerosis, enrolled in a pregnancy study. The chain is built from TRBV14 and TRBJ1-3; 8 bases agree with TRBD1. The CDR3 DNA sequence: TGTGCCAGCAGCCAGGGACAGGTCTCTGGAAACACCATATATTTT. Translation: CASSQGQVSGNTIYF. Drawing the rest from reference TRBV14 and TRBJ1-3, the complete variable domain is EAGVTQFPSHSVIEKGQTVTLRCDPISGHDNLYWYRRVMGKEIKFLLHFVKESKQDESGMPNNRFLAERTGGTYSTLKVQPAELEDSGVYFCASSQGQVSGNTIYFGEGSWLTVV.